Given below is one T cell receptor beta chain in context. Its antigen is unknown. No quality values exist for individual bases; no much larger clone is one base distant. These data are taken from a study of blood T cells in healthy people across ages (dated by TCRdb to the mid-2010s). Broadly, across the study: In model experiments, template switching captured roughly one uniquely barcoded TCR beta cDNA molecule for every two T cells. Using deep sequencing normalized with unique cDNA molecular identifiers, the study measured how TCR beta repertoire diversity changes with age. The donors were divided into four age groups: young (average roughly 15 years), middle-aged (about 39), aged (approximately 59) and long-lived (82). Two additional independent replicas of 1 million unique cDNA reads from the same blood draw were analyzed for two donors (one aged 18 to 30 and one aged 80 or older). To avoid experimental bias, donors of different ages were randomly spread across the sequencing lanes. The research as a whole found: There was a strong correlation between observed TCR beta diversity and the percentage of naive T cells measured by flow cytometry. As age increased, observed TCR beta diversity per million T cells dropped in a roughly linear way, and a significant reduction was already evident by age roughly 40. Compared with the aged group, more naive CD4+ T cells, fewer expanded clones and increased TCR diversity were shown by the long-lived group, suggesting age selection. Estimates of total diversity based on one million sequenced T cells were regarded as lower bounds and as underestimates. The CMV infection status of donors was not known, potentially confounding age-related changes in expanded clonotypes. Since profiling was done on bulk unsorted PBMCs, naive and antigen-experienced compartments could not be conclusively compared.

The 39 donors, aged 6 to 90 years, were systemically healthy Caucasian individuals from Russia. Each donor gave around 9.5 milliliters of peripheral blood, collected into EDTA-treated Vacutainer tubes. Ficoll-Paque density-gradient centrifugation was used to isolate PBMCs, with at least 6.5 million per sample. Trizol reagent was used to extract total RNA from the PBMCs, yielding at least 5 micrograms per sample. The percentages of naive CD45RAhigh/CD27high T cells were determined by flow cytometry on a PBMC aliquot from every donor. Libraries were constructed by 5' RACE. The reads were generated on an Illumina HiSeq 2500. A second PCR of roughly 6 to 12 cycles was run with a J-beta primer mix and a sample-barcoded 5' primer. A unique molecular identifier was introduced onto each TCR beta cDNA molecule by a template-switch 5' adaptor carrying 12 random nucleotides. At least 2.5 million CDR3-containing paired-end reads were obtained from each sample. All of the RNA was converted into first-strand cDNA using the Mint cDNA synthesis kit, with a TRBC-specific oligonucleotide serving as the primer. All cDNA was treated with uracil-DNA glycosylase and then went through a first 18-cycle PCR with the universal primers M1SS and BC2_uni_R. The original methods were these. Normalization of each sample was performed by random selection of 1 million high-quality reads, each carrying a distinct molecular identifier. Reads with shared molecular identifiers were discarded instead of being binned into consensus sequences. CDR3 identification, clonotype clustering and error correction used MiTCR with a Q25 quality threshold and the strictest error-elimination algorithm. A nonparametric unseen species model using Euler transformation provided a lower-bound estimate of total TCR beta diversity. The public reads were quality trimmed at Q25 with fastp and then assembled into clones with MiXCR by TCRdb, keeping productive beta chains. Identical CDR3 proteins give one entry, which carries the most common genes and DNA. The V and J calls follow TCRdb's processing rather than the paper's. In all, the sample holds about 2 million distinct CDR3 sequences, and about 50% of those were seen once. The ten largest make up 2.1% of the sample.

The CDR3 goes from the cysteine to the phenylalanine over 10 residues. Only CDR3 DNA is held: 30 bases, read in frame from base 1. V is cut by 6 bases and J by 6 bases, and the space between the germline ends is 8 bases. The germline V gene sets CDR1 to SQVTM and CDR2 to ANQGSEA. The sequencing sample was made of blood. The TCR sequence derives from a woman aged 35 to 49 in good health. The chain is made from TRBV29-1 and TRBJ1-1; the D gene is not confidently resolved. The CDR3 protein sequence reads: CSVGQAEAFF. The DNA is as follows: TGCAGCGTCGGTCAGGCTGAAGCTTTCTTT.